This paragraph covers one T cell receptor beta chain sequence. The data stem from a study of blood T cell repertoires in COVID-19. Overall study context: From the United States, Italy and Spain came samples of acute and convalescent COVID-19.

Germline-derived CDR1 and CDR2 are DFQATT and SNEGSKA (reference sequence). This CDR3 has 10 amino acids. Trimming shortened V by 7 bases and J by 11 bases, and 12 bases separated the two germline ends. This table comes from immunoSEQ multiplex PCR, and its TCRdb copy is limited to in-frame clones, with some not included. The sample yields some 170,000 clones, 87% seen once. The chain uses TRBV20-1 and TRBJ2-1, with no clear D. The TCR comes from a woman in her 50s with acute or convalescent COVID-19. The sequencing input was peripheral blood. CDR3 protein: CSVEVGKQFF. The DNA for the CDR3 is TGCAGTGTCGAGGTCGGAAAGCAGTTCTTC.